The 2 T cell receptor beta chains presented below share a single source sample, sequenced in a study of breast tumors, draining lymph nodes, adjacent tissues. TCRdb itself ran the multiplex PCR reads through MiXCR, one entry per CDR3 protein. The table records about 130,000 distinct CDR3 sequences, 21% of them present only once. Samples came from axillary lymph nodes draining the breast cancer. The sample was axillary lymph node tissue. These receptors were obtained from a female donor with breast cancer. Some clones in this sample may be carry-over from other donors' samples.

This clonotype was recorded many times. V and J are TRBV2 and TRBJ1-4; perhaps TRBD1 as D (6 bases). CDR3 length equals 14 residues. The ends were cut back, 8 bases at V and 6 bases at J, with 16 bases in the middle. CDR1 is SNHLY and CDR2 is FYNNEI in the germline V gene. As DNA, the CDR3 is TGTGCCAGCGGGGGGGAGGGGGTTGATGAAAAACTGTTTTTT. This codes for CASGGEGVDEKLFF.

This clonotype has at least ten counts. V is TRBV9 and J is TRBJ2-5, with 7 bases that match TRBD1. Trimming at V came to 3 bases and at J to 2 bases, leaving 1 base not matched to a gene. Germline V gene sequence: CDR1 SGDLS, CDR2 YYNGEE. CDR3 length: 13 amino acids. The CDR3 loop reads CASSAQGQETQYF. Here the CDR3 DNA reads TGTGCCAGCAGCGCACAGGGGCAAGAGACCCAGTACTTC.